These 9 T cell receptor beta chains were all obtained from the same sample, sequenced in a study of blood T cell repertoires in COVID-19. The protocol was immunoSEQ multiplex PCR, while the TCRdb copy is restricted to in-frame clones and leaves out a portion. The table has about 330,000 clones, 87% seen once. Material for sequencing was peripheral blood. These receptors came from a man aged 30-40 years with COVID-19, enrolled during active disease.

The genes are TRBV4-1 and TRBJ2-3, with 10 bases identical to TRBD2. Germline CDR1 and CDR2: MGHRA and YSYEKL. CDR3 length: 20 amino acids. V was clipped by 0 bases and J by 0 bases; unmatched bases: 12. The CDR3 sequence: CASSQEGGIGLAASTDTQYF. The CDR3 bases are TGCGCCAGCAGCCAAGAGGGGGGGATAGGACTAGCGGCAAGCACAGATACGCAGTATTTT.

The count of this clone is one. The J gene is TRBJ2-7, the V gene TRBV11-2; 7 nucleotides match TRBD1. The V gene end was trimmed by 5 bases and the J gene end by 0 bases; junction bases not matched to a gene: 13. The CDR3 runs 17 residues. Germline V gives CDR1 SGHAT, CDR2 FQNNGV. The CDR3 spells CASSPGSGTAHSYEQYF. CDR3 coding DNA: TGTGCCAGCAGCCCCGGGTCCGGGACAGCCCACTCCTACGAGCAGTACTTC.

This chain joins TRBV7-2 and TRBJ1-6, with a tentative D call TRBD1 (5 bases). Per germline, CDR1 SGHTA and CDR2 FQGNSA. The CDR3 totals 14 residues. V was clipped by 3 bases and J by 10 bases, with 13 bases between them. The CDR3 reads CASSFVGQQSPLHF. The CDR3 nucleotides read TGTGCCAGCAGCTTCGTGGGGCAACAATCACCCCTCCACTTT.

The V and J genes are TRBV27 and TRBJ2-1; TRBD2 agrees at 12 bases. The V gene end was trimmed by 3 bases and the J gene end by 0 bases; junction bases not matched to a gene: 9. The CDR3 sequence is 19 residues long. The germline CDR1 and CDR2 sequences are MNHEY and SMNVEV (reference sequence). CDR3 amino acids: CASSFRTSGNYFSYNEQFF. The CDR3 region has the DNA TGTGCCAGCAGTTTCCGGACTAGCGGGAATTATTTCTCCTACAATGAGCAGTTCTTC.

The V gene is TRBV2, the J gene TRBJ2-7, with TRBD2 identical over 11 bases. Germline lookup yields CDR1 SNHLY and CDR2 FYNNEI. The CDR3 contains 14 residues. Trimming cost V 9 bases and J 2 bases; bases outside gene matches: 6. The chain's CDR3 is CARELAGAPYEQYF. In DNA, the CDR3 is TGTGCCAGAGAACTAGCGGGAGCTCCCTACGAGCAGTACTTC.

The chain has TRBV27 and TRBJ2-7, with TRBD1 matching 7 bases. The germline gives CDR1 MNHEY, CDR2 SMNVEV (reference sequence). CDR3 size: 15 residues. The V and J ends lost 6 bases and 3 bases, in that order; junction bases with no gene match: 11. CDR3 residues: CASSLTGASDYEQYF. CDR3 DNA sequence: TGTGCCAGCAGCTTAACAGGGGCCAGCGACTACGAGCAGTACTTC.

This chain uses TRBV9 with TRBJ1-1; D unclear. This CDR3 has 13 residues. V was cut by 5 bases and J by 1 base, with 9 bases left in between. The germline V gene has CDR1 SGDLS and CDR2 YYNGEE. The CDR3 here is CASSSGGNTEAFF. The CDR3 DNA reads TGTGCCAGCAGTTCAGGAGGGAACACTGAAGCTTTCTTT.

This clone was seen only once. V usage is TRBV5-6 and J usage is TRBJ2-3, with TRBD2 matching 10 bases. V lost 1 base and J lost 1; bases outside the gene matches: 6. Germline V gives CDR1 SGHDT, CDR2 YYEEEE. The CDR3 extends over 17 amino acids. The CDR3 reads CASSLIRLAGGTDTQYF. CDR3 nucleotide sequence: TGTGCCAGCAGCTTGATACGGCTAGCGGGGGGCACAGATACGCAGTATTTT.

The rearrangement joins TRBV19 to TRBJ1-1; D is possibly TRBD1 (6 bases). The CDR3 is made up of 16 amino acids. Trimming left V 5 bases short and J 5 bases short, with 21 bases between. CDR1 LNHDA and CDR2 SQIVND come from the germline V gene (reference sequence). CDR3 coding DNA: TGTGCCAGTAGTCTAATGGGGGCTGGGGTTCGGACTGAAGCTTTCTTT. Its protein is CASSLMGAGVRTEAFF.